The TCR beta chain described here comes from a study of kidney transplant recipient with SARS-CoV-2 infection. This clonotype was seen at least ten times. With 5 bases removed from V and 13 bases from J, the gap between germline ends came to 15 bases. The CDR3 runs to 12 residues. Germline-derived CDR1 and CDR2 are SGHAT and FQNNGV. TCRdb independently ran MiXCR on the reads; one entry per CDR3 protein. Of 200,000 to 300,000 distinct CDR3 sequences listed, more than 25% are singletons. Sample: a blood sample, taken at baseline and around day 110 from a kidney transplant recipient. V gene TRBV11-2 combines with J gene TRBJ2-1; perhaps D is TRBD1 or TRBD2 (5 bases each). The origin of this receptor is a young adult male patient who had COVID-19 and was a kidney transplant recipient. Some T cells may arise from the graft donor. In nucleotides, the CDR3 is TGTGCCAGCAGCCAGGACGGGACGTTACAGTTCTTC. The encoded protein is CASSQDGTLQFF.